This TCR beta chain is from a study of T cells in localized non-small cell lung cancer. This CDR3 is built from 15 residues. Trimming left V 6 bases short and J 1 base short, with 13 bases between. The germline CDR1 and CDR2 sequences are SGHVS and FNYEAQ. Overall study findings and caveats: Within adjacent lung there appeared a median around 57 of the top 100 tumor clones.

For this clone: Its antigen remains unidentified.

Clones were read by immunoSEQ multiplex PCR, and TCRdb kept only the in-frame ones, dropping some. This sample has about 2,200 clones, with approximately 25% found just once. The chain joins TRBV7-6 to TRBJ1-3; D gene unclear. This receptor was taken from a male donor at least 60 years old with stage I lung adenocarcinoma. Sequencing used normal lung tissue next to the tumor, obtained before any cancer treatment. The DNA of the CDR3 is TGTGCCAGCAGACCCACTCCTAATTCTGGAAACACCATATATTTT. This translates into CASRPTPNSGNTIYF.